These 21 T cell receptor beta chains were all obtained from the same sample, sequenced in a study of T-cell memory formation after mild COVID-19. TCRdb re-analysed the 5' RACE reads in MiXCR, keeping a single row per CDR3 protein. The table includes 400,000 to 550,000 distinct CDR3 sequences, 20% to 30% detected once. What was sequenced was PBMCs or a T cell subset sorted from them (not recorded which). All receptors derive from an adult woman who had mild COVID-19 (a few samples of this study predate the infection). Cell type and time point are not known.

In DNA form, the CDR3 reads TGCAGCGTTGCTGGGGGCGGCGGGGAGCTGTTTTTT. This encodes CSVAGGGGELFF. The rearrangement joins TRBV29-1 to TRBJ2-2; maybe TRBD1 (6 bases). The germline gives CDR1 SQVTM, CDR2 ANQGSEA. CDR3 size: 12 residues. V lost 4 bases to trimming and J lost 7 bases, with 10 bases between them.

The chain couples TRBV20-1 to TRBJ2-3; TRBD2 matches at 11 bases. The germline V gene has CDR1 DFQATT and CDR2 SNEGSKA (reference sequence). The CDR3 totals 12 residues. V shed 5 bases, J shed 14 bases, and the junction held 9 bases outside the gene matches. The CDR3 here is CSAVGTSGGVYF. The CDR3 DNA reads TGCAGTGCTGTAGGAACTAGCGGGGGTGTGTATTTT.

The V gene is TRBV11-2, the J gene TRBJ2-7; no clear D. The CDR3 has 15 residues. V was cut by 4 bases and J by 3 bases, with 16 bases left in between. Germline CDR1 and CDR2: SGHAT and FQNNGV. CDR3 protein: CASSSDGNQFYEQYF. The CDR3 bases are TGTGCCAGCAGCTCAGACGGAAACCAGTTCTACGAGCAGTACTTC.

The chain uses TRBV5-6 and TRBJ2-7; D possibly corresponds to TRBD2 (5 bases). Germline assignment: CDR1 SGHDT and CDR2 YYEEEE. V was cut by 2 bases and J by 5 bases, with 11 bases left in between. The CDR3 sequence is 13 residues long. The CDR3 coding sequence is TGTGCCAGCAGCTTTCGGGGTGGAGACGAGCAGTACTTC. It is translated as CASSFRGGDEQYF.

The chain has TRBV5-1 and TRBJ1-1; D is possibly TRBD1 (5 bases). CDR1 and CDR2 from the germline V gene are SGHRS and YFSETQ. This CDR3 has 14 residues. Trimming shortened V by 3 bases and J by 5 bases, and 14 bases separated the two germline ends. The CDR3 coding sequence is TGCGCCAGCAGCTCGGAGGGGTCCCTGACTGAAGCTTTCTTT. Protein product: CASSSEGSLTEAFF.

This clonotype appeared many times. The CDR3 here is CASSPYVTNEQFF. The CDR3 nucleotides read TGTGCCAGCAGCCCCTATGTAACCAATGAGCAGTTCTTC. The chain is built from TRBV11-1 and TRBJ2-1; D gene uncertain. The CDR3 has 13 residues. CDR1 and CDR2 from the germline V gene are SGHAT and FQDESV (reference sequence). V lost 5 bases and J 6 bases, leaving 11 bases between the germline ends.

This clonotype was counted only a few times. The genes are TRBV15 and TRBJ2-3; D unclear. The CDR3 loop spans 12 amino acids. Trimming took 4 bases from V and 3 from J, leaving 5 bases between them. Germline V CDR1 and CDR2: LNHNV, YYDKDF (reference sequence). CDR3 sequence (DNA): TGTGCCACCAGCATGTGGACAGATACGCAGTATTTT. Its translation is CATSMWTDTQYF.

V gene TRBV4-1 combines with J gene TRBJ2-1; a possible D gene is TRBD2 (5 bases). V was cut by 4 bases and J by 8 bases, with 21 bases left in between. This CDR3 contains 16 residues. CDR1 and CDR2 from the germline V gene are MGHRA and YSYEKL. The CDR3 coding sequence is TGCGCCAGCAGCCCCGGACTCACCCCCGCGGTCTATGAGCAGTTCTTC. It encodes CASSPGLTPAVYEQFF.

The V gene is TRBV12-3 or TRBV12-4, the J gene TRBJ1-5; 9 bases line up with TRBD1. Trimming took 5 bases from V and 2 from J; bases not matched to a gene: 10. This CDR3 is built from 17 residues. Here the CDR3 reads CASSPRRDREGNQPQHF. The CDR3 nucleotides read TGTGCCAGCAGTCCTCGGCGGGACAGGGAGGGCAATCAGCCCCAGCATTTT.

This clonotype was counted only a few times. V gene TRBV12-3 or TRBV12-4 combines with J gene TRBJ2-3; 8 nucleotides agree with TRBD1. Trimming cost V 4 bases and J 2 bases; bases outside gene matches: 8. The CDR3 extends over 16 amino acids. The CDR3 DNA reads TGTGCCAGCAGTTCCCGACAGGGGCTCCTCACAGATACGCAGTATTTT. The encoded protein is CASSSRQGLLTDTQYF.

In this sample, this clonotype turned up a few times. The chain's CDR3 is CASSLIADEQYF. DNA for the CDR3: TGTGCCAGCAGCTTAATAGCGGACGAGCAGTACTTC. The chain couples TRBV7-6 to TRBJ2-7; D is possibly TRBD2 (6 bases). V gave up 2 bases and J gave up 5 bases, with 7 bases separating them. The germline gives CDR1 SGHVS, CDR2 FNYEAQ. There are 12 residues in the CDR3.

The V gene is TRBV11-2, the J gene TRBJ2-5; D call uncertain. CDR1 and CDR2 (germline): SGHAT, FQNNGV. Between the trimmed V and J ends, which lost 2 bases and 5 bases, there was a span of 9 bases. This CDR3 is 13 amino acids long. CDR3 region: CASSLLGWETQYF. The CDR3 nucleotides are TGTGCCAGCAGCTTATTAGGGTGGGAGACCCAGTACTTC.

The rearrangement links TRBV5-1 to TRBJ2-3; the D is unclear. The CDR3 extends over 14 amino acids. V was cut by 1 base and J by 5 bases, with 11 bases left in between. Germline-derived CDR1 and CDR2 are SGHRS and YFSETQ. The CDR3 DNA is TGCGCCAGCAGCTTGAGGCAGACCCAAGATACGCAGTATTTT. This codes for CASSLRQTQDTQYF.

The chain employs TRBV5-1 and TRBJ2-7; D unclear. The V end lost 4 bases, the J end lost 5 bases, and 13 bases lay between the germline ends. The length of the CDR3 is 13 residues. CDR1 and CDR2 from the germline V gene are SGHRS and YFSETQ. The CDR3 DNA reads as TGCGCCAGCAGCGGAAATTGGGTGGACGAGCAGTACTTC. Protein product: CASSGNWVDEQYF.

The chain has TRBV4-2 and TRBJ2-6; 9 bases map to TRBD1. This CDR3 has 18 residues. CDR1 and CDR2 from the germline V gene are LGHNA and YNFKEQ. The junction had 6 bases not matched to a gene; V was cut back by 1 base and J by 2 bases. The CDR3 bases are TGTGCCAGCAGCCAAGCCGGGACAGGGATGACTGGGGCCAACGTCCTGACTTTC. It encodes CASSQAGTGMTGANVLTF.

A single count supports this clonotype. This sequence joins TRBV12-3 or TRBV12-4 and TRBJ2-2; D is perhaps TRBD1 or TRBD2 (7 bases each). CDR3 size: 14 residues. Trimming shortened V by 6 bases and J by 7 bases, and 15 bases separated the two germline ends. CDR3 sequence: CASRTTGEGGELFF. DNA for the CDR3: TGTGCCAGCAGAACAACAGGGGAGGGCGGGGAGCTGTTTTTT.

The rearrangement joins TRBV5-4 to TRBJ2-7; perhaps D is TRBD1 or TRBD2 (5 bases each). Germline lookup yields CDR1 SGHNT and CDR2 YYREEE (reference sequence). Trimming removed 5 bases at V and 4 bases at J, with 22 bases between. The CDR3 is 16 amino acids. For the CDR3, the DNA is TGTGCCAGCAGGCCGGGAATGGCCCAGGGCGAATACGAGCAGTACTTC. Encoded protein: CASRPGMAQGEYEQYF.

This clonotype was recorded a few times. At one boundary the junction diverges from the germline segment, which might be a read error. The V and J genes are TRBV7-7 and TRBJ2-1; 9 bases match TRBD2. This CDR3 contains 14 residues. The germline V gene encodes CDR1 SSHAT and CDR2 FNYEAQ (reference sequence). This CDR3 is CASSWTSAGDEQFF. The CDR3, as DNA: TGTGCTAGCAGCTGGACTAGCGCGGGCGATGAGCAGTTCTTC.

The chain joins TRBV19 to TRBJ2-1; D not resolved. Per germline, CDR1 LNHDA and CDR2 SQIVND (reference sequence). The ends were cut back, 8 bases at V and 5 bases at J, with 4 bases in the middle. The CDR3 is 10 amino acids. CDR3 coding DNA: TGTGCCAGTTCCGACAATGAGCAGTTCTTC. Protein: CASSDNEQFF.

The chain has TRBV20-1 and TRBJ2-7; the D gene could be TRBD1 or TRBD2 (5 bases each). The CDR3 contains 12 residues. V lost 3 bases and J 2 bases, leaving 8 bases between the germline ends. Germline assignment: CDR1 DFQATT and CDR2 SNEGSKA (reference sequence). The CDR3 DNA is TGCAGTGCTAGCAGGGAGCCCTACGAGCAGTACTTC. Protein: CSASREPYEQYF.

This chain links TRBV6-2 or TRBV6-3 with TRBJ2-1; D gene uncertain. The CDR3 loop spans 11 amino acids. In germline, CDR1 is MNHEY, CDR2 SVGEGT. The V end was cut by 5 bases, the J end by 8 bases, with 7 bases between. The CDR3 reads CASSIIDEQFF. CDR3 coding DNA: TGTGCCAGCAGTATCATCGATGAGCAGTTCTTC.